The 25 T cell receptor beta chains reported below all come from one sample, sequenced in a study of CD8+ T cells in alopecia areata. Extracted from the samples, RNA was reverse transcribed into cDNA to serve as the sequencing template. The repertoire was sequenced with immunoSEQ multiplex PCR; TCRdb's copy has only in-frame clones and lacks some. The table lists more than 90,000 clones, roughly 68% of them singletons, with approximately 2.6% in the top ten. Sequenced material: CD4+ T cells sorted from blood. Receptors were obtained from a human donor in good health.

The rearrangement links TRBV29-1 to TRBJ1-1; 7 bases match TRBD1. This CDR3 contains 13 residues. Losses at the gene ends were 3 bases for V and 3 bases for J; bases not matched to a gene: 4. The germline V gene encodes CDR1 SQVTM and CDR2 ANQGSEA. This chain's CDR3 is CSVEVQGHTEAFF. The CDR3, as DNA: TGCAGCGTTGAGGTACAGGGGCACACTGAAGCTTTCTTT.

The rearrangement uses TRBV5-1 and TRBJ2-7; D not certain. Between the trimmed V and J ends, which lost 0 bases and 3 bases, there was a span of 4 bases. Germline V gene data show CDR1 as SGHRS and CDR2 as YFSETQ. This CDR3 region has 12 residues. The CDR3 loop reads CASSLGGYEQYF. CDR3 DNA: TGCGCCAGCAGCTTGGGGGGCTACGAGCAGTACTTC.

This sequence joins TRBV5-6 and TRBJ1-2, with TRBD1 matching 10 bases. Trimming took 4 bases from V and 2 from J; bases not matched to a gene: 2. This CDR3 region has 14 residues. CDR1 and CDR2 (germline): SGHDT, YYEEEE. The CDR3 nucleotides are TGTGCCAGCAGCCGGACAGGGGGAAACTATGGCTACACCTTC. This gives the protein CASSRTGGNYGYTF.

This chain uses TRBV5-1 with TRBJ2-3; D may be TRBD1 (6 bases). The CDR3 loop spans 14 amino acids. The V gene's germline CDR1 is SGHRS and CDR2 YFSETQ. With 6 bases removed from V and 1 base from J, the gap between germline ends came to 12 bases. The CDR3 sequence: CASNMAGGTDTQYF. DNA for the CDR3: TGCGCCAGCAACATGGCAGGGGGCACAGATACGCAGTATTTT.

This chain connects TRBV2 to TRBJ2-2; unclear D gene. The CDR3 loop spans 14 amino acids. V shed 10 bases and J shed 0 bases, with 12 bases lying between them. The germline CDR1 and CDR2 sequences are SNHLY and FYNNEI. The CDR3 is CATGRITNTGELFF. DNA of the CDR3: TGTGCCACCGGGCGGATCACGAACACCGGGGAGCTGTTTTTT. The full variable domain, in which reference TRBV2 and TRBJ2-2 provide the parts outside the CDR3, is EPEVTQTPSHQVTQMGQEVILRCVPISNHLYFYWYRQILGQKVEFLVSFYNNEISEKSEIFDDQFSVERPDGSNFTLKIRSTKLEDSAMYFCATGRITNTGELFFGEGSRLTVL.

This chain uses TRBV19 with TRBJ1-2; D uncertain. The germline gives CDR1 LNHDA, CDR2 SQIVND (reference sequence). V dropped 9 bases and J dropped 6 bases, with 20 bases sitting between them. The CDR3 spans 14 residues. This CDR3 reads CARPEGGPFDGYTF. CDR3 coding DNA: TGTGCCAGACCTGAGGGCGGACCCTTCGATGGCTACACCTTC.

On this clone itself: The same CDR3 is also encoded by other DNA sequences in this sample. This rearrangement joins TRBV29-1 to TRBJ1-1, with 7 bases lining up with TRBD1. J was trimmed by 1 base and V by 3 bases; bases with no gene match: 2. Per germline, CDR1 SQVTM and CDR2 ANQGSEA. CDR3 length: 13 residues. The CDR3 coding sequence is TGCAGCGTTGACCGGACAGGGAACACTGAAGCTTTCTTT. Amino acids: CSVDRTGNTEAFF.

The chain couples TRBV10-2 to TRBJ2-5, with TRBD2 identical over 7 bases. Trimming cost V 7 bases and J 6 bases; bases outside gene matches: 11. The CDR3 is 14 amino acids. In germline, CDR1 is WSHSY, CDR2 SAAADI. The CDR3 sequence is CASTPRGVGQTQYF. The CDR3 DNA is TGCGCCAGCACCCCTCGGGGGGTGGGTCAGACCCAGTACTTC.

The V call is TRBV5-1, the J call TRBJ2-4; D is possibly TRBD1 (6 bases). Trimming pared 2 bases from V and 0 bases from J, leaving 12 bases between. This CDR3 has 16 residues. Germline lookup yields CDR1 SGHRS and CDR2 YFSETQ. CDR3 in DNA: TGCGCCAGCAGCTTACAAGGGGGAACAGCCAAAAACATTCAGTACTTC. Protein: CASSLQGGTAKNIQYF.

This clone was counted a single time. This chain connects TRBV29-1 to TRBJ1-2, with D hard to call. The CDR3 contains 12 residues. Trimming stripped 6 bases from V and 2 bases from J, with 10 bases between. Germline CDR1 reads SQVTM; CDR2 reads ANQGSEA. CDR3 region: CSVYRPNYGYTF. CDR3 bases: TGCAGCGTGTACCGCCCGAACTATGGCTACACCTTC. Filled out from reference TRBV29-1 and TRBJ1-2, the complete variable domain reads SAVISQKPSRDICQRGTSLTIQCQVDSQVTMMFWYRQQPGQSLTLIATANQGSEATYESGFVIDKFPISRPNLTFSTLTVSNMSPEDSSIYLCSVYRPNYGYTFGSGTRLTVV.

This chain links TRBV5-4 with TRBJ2-7; 8 bases agree with TRBD1. Germline-derived CDR1 and CDR2 are SGHNT and YYREEE (reference sequence). The CDR3 has 15 amino acids. V lost 4 bases and J lost 3; bases outside the gene matches: 9. In nucleotides, the CDR3 is TGTGCCAGCAGCATCGACAGGGGTTTGAGCTACGAGCAGTACTTC. It translates to CASSIDRGLSYEQYF.

The chain combines TRBV27 with TRBJ2-1; no clear D. Germline CDR1 and CDR2: MNHEY and SMNVEV (reference sequence). The CDR3 is made up of 11 amino acids. V was trimmed by 4 bases and J by 9 bases, leaving 7 bases between them. The CDR3 reads CASSSIVEQFF. Written as DNA, the CDR3 is TGTGCCAGCAGTTCTATAGTTGAGCAGTTCTTC.

This clone was recorded a few times. The chain joins TRBV28 to TRBJ1-4; D remains unclear. The V gene's germline CDR1 is MDHEN and CDR2 SYDVKM. Between the trimmed V and J ends, which lost 6 bases and 0 bases, there was a span of 5 bases. CDR3 length: 13 residues. The CDR3 bases are TGTGCCAGCAGGGGATCAACTAATGAAAAACTGTTTTTT. It is translated as CASRGSTNEKLFF.

This clone was seen at least ten times. CDR3 DNA sequence: TGTGCCAGCAGTGATCGAGCGGGGTCCGCAGATACGCAGTATTTT. Protein product: CASSDRAGSADTQYF. This chain links TRBV2 with TRBJ2-3; TRBD2 aligns across 7 bases. The CDR3 is made up of 15 amino acids. The germline V gene encodes CDR1 SNHLY and CDR2 FYNNEI. V lost 3 bases to trimming and J lost 4 bases; unmatched junction nucleotides: 7. Variable domain in full (rest from reference TRBV2 and TRBJ2-3): EPEVTQTPSHQVTQMGQEVILRCVPISNHLYFYWYRQILGQKVEFLVSFYNNEISEKSEIFDDQFSVERPDGSNFTLKIRSTKLEDSAMYFCASSDRAGSADTQYFGPGTRLTVL.

The chain has TRBV5-1 and TRBJ2-1; no reliable D call. Per germline, CDR1 SGHRS and CDR2 YFSETQ. CDR3 length: 17 amino acids. Between the trimmed V and J ends, which lost 0 bases and 4 bases, there was a span of 17 bases. CDR3 in DNA: TGCGCCAGCAGCTTGGTCCCAGGTCCTACCTATTACAATGAGCAGTTCTTC. This encodes CASSLVPGPTYYNEQFF.

In its sample, this clone was seen a few times. The rearrangement links TRBV9 to TRBJ1-2; D not resolved. This CDR3 is built from 13 residues. The germline V gene has CDR1 SGDLS and CDR2 YYNGEE. Trimming pared 2 bases from V and 7 bases from J, leaving 12 bases between. CDR3 amino acids: CASSVDLFGGYTF. The CDR3 nucleotides read TGTGCCAGCAGCGTGGACCTATTCGGTGGCTACACCTTC.

In this sample, this clone turned up a few times. The chain combines TRBV29-1 with TRBJ2-1; TRBD1 or TRBD2 may be the D gene (6 bases each). The germline CDR1 and CDR2 sequences are SQVTM and ANQGSEA. Trimming shortened V by 0 bases and J by 1 base, and 13 bases separated the two germline ends. The CDR3 length is 16 residues. The CDR3: CSVEDIGGPSYNEQFF. CDR3 coding DNA: TGCAGCGTTGAAGATATAGGGGGGCCATCCTACAATGAGCAGTTCTTC.

The chain has TRBV4-1 and TRBJ2-5; 7 bases fit TRBD2. Trimming took 0 bases from V and 4 from J; bases not matched to a gene: 8. The germline gives CDR1 MGHRA, CDR2 YSYEKL. The CDR3 length is 16 residues. The CDR3 DNA sequence: TGCGCCAGCAGCCAAGACGGGACGGGGGGTGTAGAGACCCAGTACTTC. It yields the protein CASSQDGTGGVETQYF.

This clone came up a few times. The V gene is TRBV29-1, the J gene TRBJ1-6; D ambiguous. Germline CDR1 and CDR2: SQVTM and ANQGSEA. The CDR3 loop spans 13 amino acids. The germline V and J ends were trimmed by 6 bases and 7 bases, with 13 bases remaining between them. This CDR3 is CSVRTGTNSPLHF. CDR3 coding DNA: TGCAGCGTGCGGACGGGAACAAATTCACCCCTCCACTTT.

This rearrangement joins TRBV12-5 to TRBJ2-3; a weak D match, TRBD2 (6 bases). The CDR3 runs to 15 residues. V shed 6 bases and J shed 8 bases, with 21 bases lying between them. The germline gives CDR1 LGHNT, CDR2 FRNRAP. The CDR3 region is CASGPRDSNVRTQYF. The CDR3 region has the DNA TGTGCTAGTGGACCCCGGGACTCGAACGTTCGTACGCAGTATTTT.

The chain uses TRBV29-1 and TRBJ2-5; D remains unclear. Germline CDR1 reads SQVTM; CDR2 reads ANQGSEA. CDR3 size: 11 residues. V was pared by 7 bases and J by 1 base, with 7 bases between. This CDR3 reads CSAGPQETQYF. Written as DNA, the CDR3 is TGCAGCGCCGGGCCCCAAGAGACCCAGTACTTC.

This clone was seen more than once but under ten times. The gene calls are TRBV10-3 and TRBJ1-4; TRBD1 might be the D (5 bases). CDR1 and CDR2 from the germline V gene are ENHRY and SYGVKD. This CDR3 contains 13 residues. V lost 2 bases, J lost 7 bases, and 8 bases lay in between. CDR3 sequence reads: CAISERDSEKLFF. CDR3 coding DNA: TGTGCCATCAGTGAGCGAGACAGTGAAAAACTGTTTTTT.

The rearrangement uses TRBV25-1 and TRBJ2-3, with 9 bases aligning to TRBD2. CDR1 is MGHDK, CDR2 SYGVNS, per germline. The CDR3 loop spans 16 amino acids. J was trimmed by 6 bases and V by 0 bases; bases with no gene match: 7. CDR3 amino acids: CASSEYLAGRADTQYF. The CDR3 DNA sequence: TGTGCCAGCAGTGAATACCTAGCGGGGCGGGCCGATACGCAGTATTTT.

This chain connects TRBV30 to TRBJ1-1; 7 bases map to TRBD1. This CDR3 region has 12 residues. V lost 2 bases and J lost 9; bases outside the gene matches: 6. Germline lookup yields CDR1 GTSNPN and CDR2 SVGIG (reference sequence). The CDR3 DNA sequence: TGTGCCTGGAGTCCTACAGGGGCCCAAGCTTTCTTT. This encodes CAWSPTGAQAFF.

The chain recombines TRBV25-1 with TRBJ2-7; TRBD1 agrees at 12 bases. The CDR3 is made up of 17 amino acids. Looked up from germline, CDR1 is MGHDK and CDR2 is SYGVNS. The V and J ends lost 5 bases and 1 base, in that order; junction bases with no gene match: 9. The CDR3 spells CASSPYEGQGASYEQYF. The CDR3 DNA follows: TGTGCCAGCAGTCCTTACGAGGGACAGGGGGCTTCCTACGAGCAGTACTTC.